Shown below are 10 T cell receptor beta chains from a single sample sequenced in a study of T cell repertoires in cytomegalovirus infection. TCRdb ran MiXCR on the reads and lists one entry per CDR3 protein. The data contain roughly 78,000 distinct CDR3 sequences, roughly 40% of them singletons. These receptors' targets are unknown. Specimen: CD8+ T cells from cultured PBMCs, collected from culture after CMV antigen stimulation. The receptors here all came from a human donor in good health (CMV status not recorded). Some clones in this sample may be carry-over from other donors' samples.

V and J are TRBV7-8 and TRBJ1-2, with 7 positions matching TRBD1. The germline V gene has CDR1 SGHVS and CDR2 FQNEAQ. The CDR3 is 18 amino acids. Trimming took 0 bases from V and 4 from J; bases not matched to a gene: 14. CDR3 bases: TGTGCCAGCAGCTTAGCTGGCTTAGGGGACAGTCTAAGCTATGGCTACACCTTC. It yields the protein CASSLAGLGDSLSYGYTF.

This clonotype was found a few times. This chain links TRBV20-1 with TRBJ2-3, with D maybe TRBD2 (5 bases). CDR3 size: 17 residues. V lost 6 bases, J lost 2 bases, and 24 bases lay in between. Germline assignment: CDR1 DFQATT and CDR2 SNEGSKA (reference sequence). The CDR3 sequence is CSATRSSEPYITDTQYF. The CDR3 DNA reads TGCAGTGCAACTCGAAGTAGCGAGCCCTACATCACAGATACGCAGTATTTT.

The chain combines TRBV19 with TRBJ1-1; TRBD1 aligns across 7 bases. In germline, CDR1 is LNHDA, CDR2 SQIVND (reference sequence). Unmatched junction bases numbered 15, after V lost 7 bases and J lost 4 bases. CDR3 length: 16 amino acids. Here the CDR3 reads CASKGASGLMSTEAFF. CDR3 sequence (DNA): TGTGCCAGTAAGGGGGCAAGTGGCCTAATGAGCACTGAAGCTTTCTTT.

This clonotype was observed at least ten times. J is TRBJ2-7 and V is TRBV6-2 or TRBV6-3; possible D gene TRBD1, 6 bases. Germline CDR1 MNHEY, CDR2 SVGEGT. The CDR3 has 14 amino acids. The V and J ends lost 8 bases and 3 bases respectively, with 17 bases between them. CDR3 DNA sequence: TGTGCCAGCTACACCGAAGGGGACAACTACGAGCAGTACTTC. It yields the protein CASYTEGDNYEQYF.

V usage is TRBV2 and J usage is TRBJ2-6, with D possibly being TRBD2 (5 bases). Germline CDR1 SNHLY, CDR2 FYNNEI. The germline V and J ends were trimmed by 5 bases and 0 bases, with 11 bases remaining between them. The CDR3 loop spans 16 amino acids. The CDR3 reads CASSRDANSGANVLTF. The DNA of the CDR3 is TGTGCCAGCAGTCGGGATGCGAACTCTGGGGCCAACGTCCTGACTTTC.

The CDR3 is CASRPDRGTEAFF. CDR3 nucleotide sequence: TGTGCCAGCAGGCCCGACAGGGGCACTGAAGCTTTCTTT. This chain connects TRBV3-1 to TRBJ1-1; TRBD1 matches at 8 bases. V lost 6 bases and J lost 4; bases outside the gene matches: 4. This CDR3 spans 13 amino acids. The germline CDR1 and CDR2 sequences are LGHDT and YNNKEL (reference sequence).

The rearrangement links TRBV5-6 to TRBJ2-1; D unclear. CDR3 size: 16 residues. V lost 4 bases, J lost 1 base, and 15 bases lay in between. Germline assignment: CDR1 SGHDT and CDR2 YYEEEE. The CDR3 DNA reads TGTGCCAGCAGCCCAGACTCCTTCGTGTCCTACAATGAGCAGTTCTTC. Translation: CASSPDSFVSYNEQFF.

This chain links TRBV5-6 with TRBJ1-5; 7 nucleotides align to TRBD1. V shed 0 bases and J 3 bases; nucleotides not matched to a gene: 3. The germline CDR1 and CDR2 sequences are SGHDT and YYEEEE. The CDR3 is 15 amino acids. CDR3 coding DNA: TGTGCCAGCAGCTTGGGGGGACAGTACAATCAGCCCCAGCATTTT. As protein: CASSLGGQYNQPQHF.

There are many counts of this clonotype. This sequence joins TRBV7-2 and TRBJ2-7; D perhaps matches TRBD1 (6 bases). Trimming removed 1 base at V and 7 bases at J, with 11 bases between. This CDR3 is built from 13 residues. The germline gives CDR1 SGHTA, CDR2 FQGNSA. The CDR3 loop reads CASSLGQGREQYF. CDR3 coding DNA: TGTGCCAGCAGCTTAGGGCAGGGGCGGGAGCAGTACTTC.

The chain links TRBV29-1 to TRBJ2-5, with 8 nucleotides matching TRBD1. Trimming took 3 bases from V and 1 from J; bases not matched to a gene: 7. The CDR3 runs to 15 residues. The germline V gene encodes CDR1 SQVTM and CDR2 ANQGSEA. CDR3 in amino acids: CSVDFSGQAQETQYF. The CDR3 DNA reads as TGCAGCGTTGACTTTTCGGGACAGGCCCAAGAGACCCAGTACTTC.